This TCR beta chain was captured in a study of shared clonotypes between healthy human individuals. Whole-study context: Per donor, three plates held CD4 naive cells, three held CD4 memory, two held CD8 naive and one held CD8 memory.

Nashville, Tennessee was home to all donors, who were Caucasian adults. V was clipped by 11 bases and J by 0 bases; unmatched bases: 9. Germline-derived CDR1 and CDR2 are ENHRY and SYGVKD. This CDR3 is 15 amino acids long. The authors ran the assay at deep level. Here immunoSEQ multiplex PCR was the method, and the copy in TCRdb shows in-frame clones only, minus some. The sample records about 1 million clones, about 70% being singletons. This clonotype was sampled from a young man in good health. The V call is TRBV10-3, the J call TRBJ2-1; 8 bases map to TRBD2. Sequencing was performed on memory CD4+ T cells sorted from blood. Indicated subset: CD45RA-negative fraction. Here the CDR3 DNA reads TGTGCCGTAACTAGCGGCTGGGACTCCTACAATGAGCAGTTCTTC. Its translation is CAVTSGWDSYNEQFF.